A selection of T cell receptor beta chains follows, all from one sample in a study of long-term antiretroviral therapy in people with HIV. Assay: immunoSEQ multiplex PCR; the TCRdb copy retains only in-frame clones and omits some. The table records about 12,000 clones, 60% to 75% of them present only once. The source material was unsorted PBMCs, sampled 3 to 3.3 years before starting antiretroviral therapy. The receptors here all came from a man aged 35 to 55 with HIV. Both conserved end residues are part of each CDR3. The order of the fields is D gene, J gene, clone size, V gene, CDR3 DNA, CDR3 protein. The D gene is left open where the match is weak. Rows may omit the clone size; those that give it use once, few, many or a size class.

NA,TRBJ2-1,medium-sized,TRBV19,TGTGCCAGTAGTATGGGGGGCTCCTACAATGAGCAGTTCTTC,CASSMGGSYNEQFF
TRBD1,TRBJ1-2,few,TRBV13,TGTGCCAGCAGAATGGACAGGGGAAGCCATGGCTACACCTTC,CASRMDRGSHGYTF
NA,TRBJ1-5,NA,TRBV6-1,TGTGCCAGTGGGCCCAATCAGCCCCAGCATTTT,CASGPNQPQHF
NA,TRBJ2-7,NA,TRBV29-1,TGCAGCGTATCCTGGACACACGAGCAGTACTTC,CSVSWTHEQYF
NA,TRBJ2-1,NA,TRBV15,TGTGCCACCAGCAGAACCGGGGGTTCCTTTTACAATGAGCAGTTCTTC,CATSRTGGSFYNEQFF
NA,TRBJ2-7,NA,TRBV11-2,TGTGCCAGCAGCACAGGGGGGCGGGAGATCGACGAGCAGTACTTC,CASSTGGREIDEQYF
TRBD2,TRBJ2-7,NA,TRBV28,TGTGCCAGCAGCCCCGTCGGACTAGCGGGAGCCCTTGGCTACGAGCAGTACTTC,CASSPVGLAGALGYEQYF
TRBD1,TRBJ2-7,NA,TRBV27,TGTGCCAGCAGTCCGGACAGGGGGAGCGAGCAGTACTTC,CASSPDRGSEQYF
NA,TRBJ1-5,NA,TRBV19,TGTGCCAGTAGTACCCTCTTACAGGGAGGTGGCAATCAGCCCCAGCATTTT,CASSTLLQGGGNQPQHF
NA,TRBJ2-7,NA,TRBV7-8,TGTGCCAGCAGTACCTCCCAGGGGGGTTACGAGCAGTACTTC,CASSTSQGGYEQYF
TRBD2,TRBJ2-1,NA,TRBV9,TGTGCCAGCAGCGTAGGGGGGACTAGCGGGAGCAATGAGCAGTTCTTC,CASSVGGTSGSNEQFF
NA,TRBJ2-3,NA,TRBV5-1,TGCGCCAGCAGCTTGGCCCTTGTGGGCCGCACAGATACGCAGTATTTT,CASSLALVGRTDTQYF
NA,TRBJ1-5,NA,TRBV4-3,TGCGCCAGCAGCCAAGACTCCAATCAGCCCCAGCATTTT,CASSQDSNQPQHF
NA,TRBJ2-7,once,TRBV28,TGTGCCAGCAGTCAAGACCCCGCACGCTCCTACGAGCAGTACTTC,CASSQDPARSYEQYF
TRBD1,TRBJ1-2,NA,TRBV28,TGTGCCAGCACCGAGGAGGGACAGGGAAACTATGGCTACACCTTC,CASTEEGQGNYGYTF
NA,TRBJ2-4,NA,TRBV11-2,TGTGCCAGCAGCCACAACACCCGACAGCTACTCAAAAACATTCAGTACTTC,CASSHNTRQLLKNIQYF
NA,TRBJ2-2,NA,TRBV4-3,TGCGCCAGCAGCCAAGGCAGGAACACCGGGGAGCTGTTTTTT,CASSQGRNTGELFF
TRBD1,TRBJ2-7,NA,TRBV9,TGTGCCAGCAGCGTAGCCGGGACAGGAACCTACGAGCAGTACTTC,CASSVAGTGTYEQYF
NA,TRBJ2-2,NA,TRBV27,TGTGCCAGCAGTTTATCGGGGTTGGGGGTTGCCGGGGAGCTGTTTTTT,CASSLSGLGVAGELFF
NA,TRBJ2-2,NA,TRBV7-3,TGTGCCAGCAGCTTATCCGGGGGTGGAGCCGGGGAGCTGTTTTTT,CASSLSGGGAGELFF
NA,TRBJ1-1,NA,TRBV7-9,TGTGCCAGCAGCCCCCCAGCAGCTTACCTTGAAGCTTTCTTT,CASSPPAAYLEAFF
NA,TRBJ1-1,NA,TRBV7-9,TGTGCCAGCAGCTTAGAGGGTATGAACACTGAAGCTTTCTTT,CASSLEGMNTEAFF
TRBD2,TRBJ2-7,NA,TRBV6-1,TGTGCCAGCAGTGAAGCTAGCGGGAGCTCCTACGAGCAGTACTTC,CASSEASGSSYEQYF
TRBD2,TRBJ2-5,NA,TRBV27,TGTGCCAGCAGTCAGAAGACTAGCGGGAGAAAGGAGACCCAGTACTTC,CASSQKTSGRKETQYF
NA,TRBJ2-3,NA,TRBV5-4,TGTGCCAGCAGCTTGGGGGCAGGCACAGATACGCAGTATTTT,CASSLGAGTDTQYF
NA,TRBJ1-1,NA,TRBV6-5,TGTGCCAGCAAACGGCTGGGGCGAACTGAAGCTTTCTTT,CASKRLGRTEAFF
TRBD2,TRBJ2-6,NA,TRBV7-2,TGTGCCAGCAGCTTAGGAGCGGGAGTGGGGGCCAACGTCCTGACTTTC,CASSLGAGVGANVLTF
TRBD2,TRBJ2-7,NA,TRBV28,TGTGCCAGCAGTTTAGAGTCGCTAGCGGGGGACTACGAGCAGTACTTC,CASSLESLAGDYEQYF
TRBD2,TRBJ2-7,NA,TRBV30,TGTGCCTGGCGGATGCGGGGGGCCTACGAGCAGTACTTC,CAWRMRGAYEQYF
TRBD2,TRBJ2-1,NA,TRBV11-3,TGTGCCAGCTCCTCCGGGACTAGCGGGTACAATGAGCAGTTCTTC,CASSSGTSGYNEQFF
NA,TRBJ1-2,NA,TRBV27,TGTGCCAGCAGTTTACAGGTCGGGGGCGGCTATGGCTACACCTTC,CASSLQVGGGYGYTF
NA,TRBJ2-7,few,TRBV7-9,TGTGCCAGCAGCTTCTCAGGGTACGAGCAGTACTTC,CASSFSGYEQYF
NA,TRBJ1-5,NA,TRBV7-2,TGTGCCAGCACCACGGGACCCGGGGACAATCAGCCCCAGCATTTT,CASTTGPGDNQPQHF
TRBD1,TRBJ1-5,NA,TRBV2,TGTGCCAGCTCAGGGGGGGGCGGGCGCAATCAGCCCCAGCATTTT,CASSGGGGRNQPQHF
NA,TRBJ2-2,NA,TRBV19,TGTGCCAGTAGTATGGCCCCAGGGTCCGGGGAGCTGTTTTTT,CASSMAPGSGELFF
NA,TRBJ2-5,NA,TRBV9,TGTGCCAGCAGCCTCGATGGCGGGCAGGAGACCCAGTACTTC,CASSLDGGQETQYF
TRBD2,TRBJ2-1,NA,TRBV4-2,TGTGCCAGCAGCCAAGATTTGGGACTAGCGGGTAGAGAGTATGAGCAGTTCTTC,CASSQDLGLAGREYEQFF
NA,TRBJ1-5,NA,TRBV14,TGTGCCAGCAGCCAGACTAGGGGCAATCAGCCCCAGCATTTT,CASSQTRGNQPQHF
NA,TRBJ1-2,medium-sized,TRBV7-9,TGTGCCGTAGAGGTGGCGGAACACTACACCTTC,CAVEVAEHYTF
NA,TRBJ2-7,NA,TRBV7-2,TGTGCCAGCAGCTTATACGCCCCTTCCTACGAGCAGTACTTC,CASSLYAPSYEQYF
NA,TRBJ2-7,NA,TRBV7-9,TGTGCCAGCAGCTTAGCGGTTCCTCCCTACGAGCAGTACTTC,CASSLAVPPYEQYF
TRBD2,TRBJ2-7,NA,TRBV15,TGTGCCACCAGCAGAGCCGGGACTAGTTATTTTCGCGAGCAGTACTTC,CATSRAGTSYFREQYF
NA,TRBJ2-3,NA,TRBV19,TGTGCCAGTAGTATGGGGATACTAGCTCCTAGCACAGATACGCAGTATTTT,CASSMGILAPSTDTQYF
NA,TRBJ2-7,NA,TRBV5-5,TGTGCCAGCAGCTTAGCACCGACTGATACCGACGAGCAGTACTTC,CASSLAPTDTDEQYF
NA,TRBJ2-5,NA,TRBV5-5,TGTGCCAGCAGCCCTAGGTGGGCCCCGGAGGGGGAGACCCAGTACTTC,CASSPRWAPEGETQYF
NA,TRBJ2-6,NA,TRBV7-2,TGTGCCAGCAGCTTAGGTGGCTTTGCGTCGGGGGCCAACGTCCTGACTTTC,CASSLGGFASGANVLTF
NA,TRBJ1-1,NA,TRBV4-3,TGCGCCAGCAGCCAAGGGGGAGGGATTAAGAACACTGAAGCTTTCTTT,CASSQGGGIKNTEAFF
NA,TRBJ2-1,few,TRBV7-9,TGTGCCCCCAATGAGCAGTTCTTC,CAPNEQFF
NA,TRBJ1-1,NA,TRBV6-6,TGTGCCAGCAACCTCCGGATAGAGACTGAAGCTTTCTTT,CASNLRIETEAFF
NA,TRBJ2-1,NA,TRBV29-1,TGCAGCGTTGAAGATCAGGGTAGAGCGGTATCCTACAATGAGCAGTTCTTC,CSVEDQGRAVSYNEQFF
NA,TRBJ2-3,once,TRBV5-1,TGCGCCAGCAGAACGGCGAGCACAGATACGCAGTATTTT,CASRTASTDTQYF
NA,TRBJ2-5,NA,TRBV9,TGTGCCAGCAGCGTAGCTGGGGAGACCCAGTACTTC,CASSVAGETQYF
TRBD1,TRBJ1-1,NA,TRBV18,TGTGCCAGCTCAGGGAACAGGGGTTCCCCCATGAACACTGAAGCTTTCTTT,CASSGNRGSPMNTEAFF
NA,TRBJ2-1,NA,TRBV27,TGTGCCAGCAGTTTCCCGACAGGAAGATACAATGAGCAGTTCTTC,CASSFPTGRYNEQFF